Sequencing of this T cell receptor beta chain was carried out in a study of cytomegalovirus exposure and HLA in healthy donors. Worth noting for this clone: Its antigen remains unknown.

Trimming at V came to 5 bases and at J to 5 bases, leaving 10 bases not matched to a gene. This CDR3 comprises 15 residues. Germline values: CDR1 MDHEN, CDR2 SYDVKM. With 60 Vbeta and 13 Jbeta primers, the PCR was carried out. Original analysis: Per a later analysis, the number of unique TCR beta chains was around 80 million, of which 10 million to 11 million were shared. Generated by immunoSEQ multiplex PCR, the TCRdb table keeps only in-frame clones and is missing some. Clone size and the V and J calls come from that table; the DNA yielded D and trimming. Of 70,000 to 80,000 clones detected, about four fifths appear once; the ten largest clones hold roughly 8.9%. Study-wide findings and caveats: With DRB1 most and HLA-C fewest, TCR association rates differed between HLA loci in a later analysis. Most TCR sequences showed up rarely, but some public TCRs showed up in many donors. Most of the TCR beta V segments (in an earlier analysis) were productive either about 87% or about 30% of the time.

The clonotype was recovered from a woman between 40 and 50 years old in good health and CMV-seropositive. Material: PBMCs. The chain employs TRBV28 and TRBJ2-5; TRBD2 aligns across 8 bases. CDR3 DNA: TGTGCCAGCAGTGCGCGGGGAGCGGGGGATGAGACCCAGTACTTC. This codes for CASSARGAGDETQYF.